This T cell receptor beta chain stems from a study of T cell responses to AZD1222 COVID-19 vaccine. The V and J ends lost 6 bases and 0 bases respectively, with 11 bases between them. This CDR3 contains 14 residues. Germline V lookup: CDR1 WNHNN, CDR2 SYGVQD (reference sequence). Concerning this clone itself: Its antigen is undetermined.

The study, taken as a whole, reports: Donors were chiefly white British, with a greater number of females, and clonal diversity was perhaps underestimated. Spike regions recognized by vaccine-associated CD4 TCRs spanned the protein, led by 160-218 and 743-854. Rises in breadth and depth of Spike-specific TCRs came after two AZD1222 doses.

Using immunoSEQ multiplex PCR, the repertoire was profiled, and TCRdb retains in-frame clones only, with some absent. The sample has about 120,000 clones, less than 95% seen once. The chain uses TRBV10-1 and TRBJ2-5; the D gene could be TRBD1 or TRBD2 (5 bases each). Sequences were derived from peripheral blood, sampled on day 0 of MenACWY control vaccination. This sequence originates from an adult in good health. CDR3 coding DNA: TGCGCCAGCAGCACTGGGGGATACCAAGAGACCCAGTACTTC. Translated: CASSTGGYQETQYF.